The 11 T cell receptor beta chains below all came from one sample that was sequenced in a study of blood T cells in healthy people across ages. A second roughly 6 to 12 cycle PCR used barcoded and J-beta primers. TCRdb recomputed calls from the 5' RACE reads with MiXCR, one row per CDR3 protein. The sample has about 1.7 million distinct CDR3 sequences, roughly 27% seen once. Material for sequencing was blood. All receptors come from a woman aged 25 to 45 in good health.

This clonotype was recorded a few times. V is TRBV11-2 and J is TRBJ2-7; possibly TRBD2 for D (5 bases). V was cut by 8 bases and J by 1 base, with 12 bases left in between. Germline V lookup: CDR1 SGHAT, CDR2 FQNNGV. This CDR3 region has 13 residues. CDR3: CASRVRGSYEQYF. The CDR3 bases are TGTGCCAGCCGAGTTCGCGGGTCCTACGAGCAGTACTTC.

Comment on this clonotype: Its ends do not fully match the called genes, so a read error is possible. The gene calls are TRBV12-3 or TRBV12-4 and TRBJ2-3; weak D call: TRBD2 (6 bases). The CDR3 totals 15 residues. The CDR3 sequence is CASSGDSTVTDAQYF. In DNA form, the CDR3 reads TGTGCCAGCAGTGGGGACTCCACCGTCACAGATGCGCAGTATTTT.

J is TRBJ2-2 and V is TRBV19; possibly TRBD2 for D (6 bases). Germline CDR1 reads LNHDA; CDR2 reads SQIVND (reference sequence). The V end was cut by 2 bases, the J end by 6 bases, with 7 bases between. The length of the CDR3 is 13 residues. The CDR3 sequence: CASSIREPGELFF. CDR3 sequence (DNA): TGTGCCAGTAGTATACGGGAGCCCGGGGAGCTGTTTTTT. The whole variable domain, remainder taken from reference TRBV19 and TRBJ2-2, is DGGITQSPKYLFRKEGQNVTLSCEQNLNHDAMYWYRQDPGQGLRLIYYSQIVNDFQKGDIAEGYSVSREKKESFPLTVTSAQKNPTAFYLCASSIREPGELFFGEGSRLTVL.

This clonotype appeared many times. The DNA for the CDR3 is TGCAGTGCCATCGGGATTAGGGGGGGGACAAATTACGAGCAGTACTTC. Amino acids: CSAIGIRGGTNYEQYF. V and J are TRBV20-1 and TRBJ2-7; weak D call: TRBD2 (7 bases). In germline, CDR1 is DFQATT, CDR2 SNEGSKA (reference sequence). V lost 6 bases, J lost 4 bases, and 25 bases lay in between. This CDR3 region has 16 residues.

This clonotype was detected many times. The J gene is TRBJ2-6, the V gene TRBV28; D might be TRBD2 (5 bases). The CDR3 runs 14 residues. The germline V gene encodes CDR1 MDHEN and CDR2 SYDVKM. Trimming cost V 7 bases and J 4 bases, with 11 bases left between them. In nucleotides, the CDR3 is TGTGCCAGCACCGAGGGTTCCGGGGCCAACGTCCTGACTTTC. This sequence encodes CASTEGSGANVLTF.

For the CDR3, the DNA is TGTGCCACTCTAACCGGGTCCCTCCTAGATGAGCAGTTCTTC. Translating it yields CATLTGSLLDEQFF. This chain joins TRBV27 and TRBJ2-1, with D uncertain. CDR1 is MNHEY and CDR2 is SMNVEV in the germline V gene (reference sequence). CDR3 length equals 14 residues. V was pared by 10 bases and J by 8 bases, with 21 bases between.

J is TRBJ2-7 and V is TRBV5-1; D is unclear. This CDR3 spans 15 amino acids. V was trimmed by 4 bases and J by 0 bases, leaving 14 bases between them. Looked up from germline, CDR1 is SGHRS and CDR2 is YFSETQ. The CDR3 nucleotides read TGCGCCAGCAGCCTGGGCGTTTATAGCTCCTACGAGCAGTACTTC. This sequence encodes CASSLGVYSSYEQYF.

This clonotype was seen a few times. The V gene is TRBV3-1, the J gene TRBJ1-2; D perhaps matches TRBD1 (5 bases). This CDR3 region has 12 residues. Trimming cost V 6 bases and J 8 bases, with 13 bases left between them. The V gene's germline CDR1 is LGHDT and CDR2 YNNKEL (reference sequence). As DNA, the CDR3 is TGTGCCAGCAGGACAGAGACCTTGGGCTACACCTTC. Protein product: CASRTETLGYTF. Based on the CDR3 plus reference TRBV3-1 and TRBJ1-2, the full variable domain is DTAVSQTPKYLVTQMGNDKSIKCEQNLGHDTMYWYKQDSKKFLKIMFSYNNKELIINETVPNRFSPKSPDKAHLNLHINSLELGDSAVYFCASRTETLGYTFGSGTRLTVV.

The chain employs TRBV7-2 and TRBJ2-7; weak D call: TRBD2 (5 bases). The end of the DNA is better explained by TRBJ2-5, so the J call may be wrong. The V gene's germline CDR1 is SGHTA and CDR2 FQGNSA. The CDR3 runs 18 residues. CDR3 DNA sequence: TGTGCCAGCAGCTCCGCTGAGGGTGGCGGGTTAGCGTGGGAGACCCAGTACTTC. Its protein is CASSSAEGGGLAWETQYF.

This clonotype was observed a few times. The chain is built from TRBV6-5 and TRBJ2-7; D gene uncertain. CDR1 and CDR2 from the germline V gene are MNHEY and SVGAGI. This CDR3 is built from 14 residues. Trimming left V 7 bases short and J 0 bases short, with 13 bases between. The DNA for the CDR3 is TGTGCCAGCAAAAAGACGGCGAGCTCCTACGAGCAGTACTTC. Translating it yields CASKKTASSYEQYF.

The table lists this clonotype with a few counts. The J gene is TRBJ2-1, the V gene TRBV2, with no clear D. Trimming removed 7 bases from V and 6 bases from J, with 10 bases in between. The length of the CDR3 is 12 residues. Per the germline V gene, CDR1 is SNHLY and CDR2 is FYNNEI. The CDR3 here is CASTGEANEQFF. CDR3 in DNA: TGTGCCAGCACCGGCGAGGCCAATGAGCAGTTCTTC.